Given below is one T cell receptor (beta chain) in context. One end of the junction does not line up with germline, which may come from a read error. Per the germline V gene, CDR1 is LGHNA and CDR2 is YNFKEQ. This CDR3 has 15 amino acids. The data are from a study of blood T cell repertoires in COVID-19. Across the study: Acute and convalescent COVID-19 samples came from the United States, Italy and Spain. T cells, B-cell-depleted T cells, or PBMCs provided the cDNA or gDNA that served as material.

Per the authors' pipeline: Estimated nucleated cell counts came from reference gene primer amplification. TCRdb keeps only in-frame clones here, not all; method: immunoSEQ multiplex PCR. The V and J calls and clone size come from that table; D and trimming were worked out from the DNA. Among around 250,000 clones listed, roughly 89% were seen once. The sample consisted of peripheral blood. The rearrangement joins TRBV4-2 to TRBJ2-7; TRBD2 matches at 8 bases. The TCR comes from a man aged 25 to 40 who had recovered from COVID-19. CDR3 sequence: CASSQEIAGSYEQYF. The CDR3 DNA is TGTGCCAGCAGCCAAGAAATAGCGGGGTCCTATGAGCAGTACTTC.